These 4 T cell receptor beta chains were sequenced from one sample in a study of cytomegalovirus exposure and HLA in healthy donors. The protocol was immunoSEQ multiplex PCR, while the TCRdb copy is restricted to in-frame clones and leaves out a portion. Of a few hundred thousand clones listed, 80% to 90% were seen once; the top ten hold under 0.85%. The sequenced material came from PBMCs. These TCRs come from a woman under 30 in good health and CMV-seronegative.

V usage is TRBV2 and J usage is TRBJ2-5; the D is unclear. V dropped 6 bases and J dropped 3 bases, with 8 bases sitting between them. The CDR3 loop spans 12 amino acids. The germline CDR1 and CDR2 sequences are SNHLY and FYNNEI. CDR3 protein: CASSPEKETQYF. The CDR3 region has the DNA TGTGCCAGCAGCCCAGAAAAAGAGACCCAGTACTTC.

The rearrangement joins TRBV5-5 to TRBJ2-7; a possible D gene is TRBD2 (6 bases). This CDR3 contains 16 residues. V lost 6 bases and J lost 0, with 19 bases in between. Germline CDR1 is SGHKS and CDR2 is YYEKEE (reference sequence). The CDR3 loop reads CASTEDGGLSSYEQYF. The CDR3, as DNA: TGTGCCAGCACCGAGGACGGGGGACTCAGCTCCTACGAGCAGTACTTC.

Worth noting for this clone: The same CDR3 can be traced to other DNA sequences in this sample. The chain links TRBV28 to TRBJ1-2; tentative D call: TRBD1 (5 bases). Germline values: CDR1 MDHEN, CDR2 SYDVKM. The CDR3 extends over 12 amino acids. The V gene lost 2 bases and the J gene lost 5 bases, with 6 bases spanning the gap. The CDR3 DNA is TGTGCCAGCAGTTTAGACAGTTATGGCTACACCTTC. This sequence encodes CASSLDSYGYTF.

The gene calls are TRBV5-1 and TRBJ1-5, with 7 bases aligning to TRBD1. CDR1 and CDR2 from the germline V gene are SGHRS and YFSETQ. V was clipped by 1 base and J by 6 bases; unmatched bases: 16. The CDR3 runs 18 residues. The CDR3 DNA sequence: TGCGCCAGCAGCTTGTTGCCAGGGGGTAGTGGGGCGGGTCAGCCCCAGCATTTT. It translates to CASSLLPGGSGAGQPQHF.